This T cell receptor (beta chain) was observed in a study of cytomegalovirus exposure and HLA in healthy donors. The V gene end was trimmed by 5 bases and the J gene end by 3 bases; junction bases not matched to a gene: 7. Germline V gene sequence: CDR1 SGHAT, CDR2 FQNNGV. The CDR3 extends over 15 amino acids. Study-wide points: It was confirmed in vitro that three of the CMV-associated chains were specific for CMV antigens.

This clone was found a few times. Its specificity is unknown. The PCR made use of 60 Vbeta and 13 Jbeta primers. Assay used: immunoSEQ multiplex PCR; TCRdb lists only in-frame clones, some missing. The top ten hold over 2% of the sample, which has around 140,000 clones, about 84% seen once. The sequence was collected from a woman aged 18-35 years in good health and CMV-seropositive. The J gene is TRBJ2-3, the V gene TRBV11-2; 8 bases match TRBD1. Sequenced input: PBMCs. The CDR3 is CASSLGQGETDTQYF. CDR3 nucleotide sequence: TGTGCCAGCAGCCTCGGACAGGGAGAGACAGATACGCAGTATTTT.